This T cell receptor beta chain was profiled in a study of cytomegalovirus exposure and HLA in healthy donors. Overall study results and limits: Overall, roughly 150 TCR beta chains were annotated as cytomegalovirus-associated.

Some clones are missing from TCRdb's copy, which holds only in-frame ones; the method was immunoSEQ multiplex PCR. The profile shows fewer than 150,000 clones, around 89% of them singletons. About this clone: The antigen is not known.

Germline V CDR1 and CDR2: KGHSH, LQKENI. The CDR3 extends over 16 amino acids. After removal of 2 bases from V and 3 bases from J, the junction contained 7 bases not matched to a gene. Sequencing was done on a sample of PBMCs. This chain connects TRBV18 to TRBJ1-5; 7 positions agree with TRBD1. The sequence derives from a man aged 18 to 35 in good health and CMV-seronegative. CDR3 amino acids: CASSPGYRGANQPQHF. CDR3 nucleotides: TGTGCCAGCTCACCAGGGTACAGGGGTGCCAATCAGCCCCAGCATTTT.